The rows below give T cell receptor beta chains drawn from one sample of a study of T-cell reconstitution after alpha-beta-depleted transplantation in children. MiXCR was run by TCRdb on the PCR reads, yielding one entry per CDR3 protein. Of 190,000 or so distinct CDR3 sequences listed, 13% to 15% are singletons. Sequencing was performed on PBMCs from the stem cell graft donor, taken from the stem cell graft. These receptors all stem from a human donor who donated a stem cell graft to a child with acute lymphoblastic leukemia. Each CDR3 is given with its conserved first and last residue. Fields, in order: J gene, clone size, D gene, V gene, CDR3 DNA, CDR3 protein. The D gene is left open where the match is weak. Expanded clones are given a class, and other clones once, few, many or no size at all.

>TRBJ2-5|many|NA|TRBV10-3
TGTGCCATCAGTTACAACAGGGAGGAGACCCAGTACTTC
CAISYNREETQYF
>TRBJ2-5|many|TRBD2|TRBV12-3/TRBV12-4
TGTGCCAGCAGCGTCCACCGGGGGGACCAAGAGACCCAGTACTTC
CASSVHRGDQETQYF
>TRBJ2-1|many|TRBD2|TRBV27
TGTGCCAGCAGTGACTGGACTAGCGGCCCTTACAATGAGCAGTTCTTC
CASSDWTSGPYNEQFF
>TRBJ1-1|few|TRBD1|TRBV12-3/TRBV12-4
TGTGCCAGCAGTCCCGGGACAGGGGTTGTGAACACTGAAGCTTTCTTT
CASSPGTGVVNTEAFF
>TRBJ2-1|NA|TRBD2|TRBV7-9
TGTGCCAGCAGCTCCAACCCGTTTGGCGGGAGTTACAATGAGCAGTTCTTC
CASSSNPFGGSYNEQFF
>TRBJ1-6|many|NA|TRBV5-1
TGCGCCAGCAGCTTGGTTCCCGGGGTAGGCTCACCCCTCCACTTT
CASSLVPGVGSPLHF
>TRBJ2-5|many|NA|TRBV29-1
TGCAGCGTTCCCAAAACAGGGACCCAAGAGACCCAGTACTTC
CSVPKTGTQETQYF
>TRBJ2-7|few|NA|TRBV12-3/TRBV12-4
TGTGCCAGCAGCCTTACCGGGACAACAAAATACGAGCAGTACTTC
CASSLTGTTKYEQYF
>TRBJ2-1|many|NA|TRBV7-2
TGTGCCAGCATCGCCAGCGTCTCCTACAATGAGCAGTTCTTC
CASIASVSYNEQFF
>TRBJ2-3|many|NA|TRBV5-1
TGCGCCAGCATCCAGGCAGATACGCAGTATTTT
CASIQADTQYF
>TRBJ2-7|many|NA|TRBV6-2/TRBV6-3
TGTGCCAGCAGTTACCCCGGGGGATTCCACGAGCAGTACTTC
CASSYPGGFHEQYF
>TRBJ1-2|once|NA|TRBV27
TGTGCCAGCAGCCCCCGCGGGGGTGGCTACACCTTC
CASSPRGGGYTF
>TRBJ1-2|many|TRBD1|TRBV10-3
TGTGCCATCAGTGAGTCGGGACAGGGGGCGATCTACACCTTC
CAISESGQGAIYTF
>TRBJ2-7|many|NA|TRBV5-1
TGCGCCAGCAAGGAGGGTGCCTCCTACGAGCAGTACTTC
CASKEGASYEQYF
>TRBJ2-7|many|NA|TRBV20-1
TGCAGTGCTAGAATCCCTAGACAGGACCCGACCTACGAGCAGTACTTC
CSARIPRQDPTYEQYF
>TRBJ2-2|NA|NA|TRBV20-1
TGCAGTGCTAAGACCCCGGGGGCCGGGGAGCTGTTTTTT
CSAKTPGAGELFF
>TRBJ1-3|NA|NA|TRBV20-1
TGCAGTGCTAATTCTGGAAGGGATTCCCTCTCTGGAAACACCATATATTTT
CSANSGRDSLSGNTIYF
>TRBJ2-5|NA|TRBD2|TRBV20-1
TGCAGTGCTAACGGTCTAGCGGGAGTTTTCGTCCAAGAGACCCAGTACTTC
CSANGLAGVFVQETQYF
>TRBJ1-1|NA|NA|TRBV29-1
TGCAGCGTTGAACCCTTAGGGGAAGGGACTGAAGCTTTCTTT
CSVEPLGEGTEAFF
>TRBJ1-1|NA|NA|TRBV25-1
TGTGCCAGCAGTGCACAATCCCCGGGGCAGGGCACTGAAGCTTTCTTT
CASSAQSPGQGTEAFF
>TRBJ2-3|few|NA|TRBV2
TGTGCCAGCAGTGACAAGCGGAGCACAGATACGCAGTATTTT
CASSDKRSTDTQYF
>TRBJ2-7|many|NA|TRBV3-1
TGTGCCAGCAGCCAAGTCTTTACAAGGGAGCGGTCCTACGAGCAGTACTTC
CASSQVFTRERSYEQYF
>TRBJ1-1|many|NA|TRBV5-1
TGCGCCAGCAGCTTGGAGATGGCAAGGGGGACTGAAGCTTTCTTT
CASSLEMARGTEAFF